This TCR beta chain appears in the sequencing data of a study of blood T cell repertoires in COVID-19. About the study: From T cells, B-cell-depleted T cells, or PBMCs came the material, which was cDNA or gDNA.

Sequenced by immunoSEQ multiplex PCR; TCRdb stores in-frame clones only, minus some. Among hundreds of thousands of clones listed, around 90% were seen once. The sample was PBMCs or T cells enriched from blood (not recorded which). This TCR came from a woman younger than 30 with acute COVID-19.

The CDR3 is CASSIDRGTNYGYTF. The CDR3 nucleotides read TGTGCCAGTAGTATCGACAGGGGAACTAACTATGGCTACACCTTC. This chain joins TRBV19 and TRBJ1-2; 8 nucleotides align to TRBD1. The CDR3 totals 15 residues. The V and J ends lost 3 bases and 0 bases, in that order; junction bases with no gene match: 3. CDR1 and CDR2 from the germline V gene are LNHDA and SQIVND (reference sequence). Complete variable domain (other parts from reference TRBV19 and TRBJ1-2): DGGITQSPKYLFRKEGQNVTLSCEQNLNHDAMYWYRQDPGQGLRLIYYSQIVNDFQKGDIAEGYSVSREKKESFPLTVTSAQKNPTAFYLCASSIDRGTNYGYTFGSGTRLTVV.